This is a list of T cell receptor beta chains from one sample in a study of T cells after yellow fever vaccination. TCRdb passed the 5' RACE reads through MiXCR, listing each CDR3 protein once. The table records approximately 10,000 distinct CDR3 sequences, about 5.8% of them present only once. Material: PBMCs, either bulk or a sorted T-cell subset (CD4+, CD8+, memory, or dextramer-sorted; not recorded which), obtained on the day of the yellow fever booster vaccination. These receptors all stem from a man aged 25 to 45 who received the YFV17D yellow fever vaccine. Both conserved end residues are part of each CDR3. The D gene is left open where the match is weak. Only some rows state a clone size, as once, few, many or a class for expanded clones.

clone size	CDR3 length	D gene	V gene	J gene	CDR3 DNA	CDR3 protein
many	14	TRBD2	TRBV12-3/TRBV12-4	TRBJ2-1	TGTGCCAGCACCCCGGGGGGGAGAGACAATGAGCAGTTCTTC	CASTPGGRDNEQFF
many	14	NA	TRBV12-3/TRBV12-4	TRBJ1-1	TGTGCCAGCAGTCAATCCTCAGTGAACACTGAAGCTTTCTTT	CASSQSSVNTEAFF
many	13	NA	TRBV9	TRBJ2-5	TGTGCCAGCAGCCTCCGAGGTGTAGAGACCCAGTACTTC	CASSLRGVETQYF
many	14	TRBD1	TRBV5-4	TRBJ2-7	TGTGCCAGCAGCTCGGGGACAGGGATGGACGAGCAGTACTTC	CASSSGTGMDEQYF
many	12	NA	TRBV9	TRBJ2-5	TGTGCCAGCAGCGTCCCTGGGGGGACCCAGTACTTC	CASSVPGGTQYF
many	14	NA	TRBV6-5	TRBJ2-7	TGTGCCAGCAGTCTGCGGGCGAGGGTAGGCGAGCAGTACTTC	CASSLRARVGEQYF
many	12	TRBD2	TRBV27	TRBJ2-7	TGTGCTTTAAGGGCGGGAGGCTACGAGCAGTACTTC	CALRAGGYEQYF
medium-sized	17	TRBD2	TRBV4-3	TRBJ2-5	TGCGCCAGCAGCCAAGATTCTGGCGGGAGGGCCAAAGAGACCCAGTACTTC	CASSQDSGGRAKETQYF
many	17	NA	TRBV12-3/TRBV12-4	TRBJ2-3	TGTGCCAGCAGTTCAGAACTCAGCGGACCTAGCACAGATACGCAGTATTTT	CASSSELSGPSTDTQYF
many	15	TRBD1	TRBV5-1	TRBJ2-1	TGCGCCAGCAGCCCCGGGACAGGGTCGTACAATGAGCAGTTCTTC	CASSPGTGSYNEQFF
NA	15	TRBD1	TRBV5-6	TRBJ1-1	TGTGCCAGCAGCTCAAGCCCAGGGGGCTGGGGGGAGGCTTTCTTT	CASSSSPGGWGEAFF
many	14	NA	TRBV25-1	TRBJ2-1	TGTGCCAGCAGTCCCCACGATGGGATTGGTGAGCAGTTCTTC	CASSPHDGIGEQFF
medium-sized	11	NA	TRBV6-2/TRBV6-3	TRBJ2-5	TGTGCCAGCAGTTCAGGGGAGACCCAGTACTTC	CASSSGETQYF